The source of this T cell receptor beta chain is a study of blood T cell repertoires in COVID-19. Study background: In each case, the material was cDNA or gDNA derived from T cells, B-cell-depleted T cells, or PBMCs.

CDR1 and CDR2 (germline): MNHNS, SASEGT. With 3 bases removed from V and 5 bases from J, the gap between germline ends came to 11 bases. The CDR3 is 14 amino acids. Only a few counts were recorded for this clone. Clones were read by immunoSEQ multiplex PCR, and TCRdb kept only the in-frame ones, dropping some. The repertoire consists of about 64,000 clones, with over 75% occurring once and the leading ten covering just under 15%. The clonotype originates from a man of 80 years or more with acute or convalescent COVID-19. This rearrangement joins TRBV6-1 to TRBJ1-5; D perhaps matches TRBD1 (6 bases). Sequenced input: peripheral blood. The CDR3 region has the DNA TGTGCCAGCAGTGATGGGGCAGGGGATCAGCCCCAGCATTTT. Residues: CASSDGAGDQPQHF.